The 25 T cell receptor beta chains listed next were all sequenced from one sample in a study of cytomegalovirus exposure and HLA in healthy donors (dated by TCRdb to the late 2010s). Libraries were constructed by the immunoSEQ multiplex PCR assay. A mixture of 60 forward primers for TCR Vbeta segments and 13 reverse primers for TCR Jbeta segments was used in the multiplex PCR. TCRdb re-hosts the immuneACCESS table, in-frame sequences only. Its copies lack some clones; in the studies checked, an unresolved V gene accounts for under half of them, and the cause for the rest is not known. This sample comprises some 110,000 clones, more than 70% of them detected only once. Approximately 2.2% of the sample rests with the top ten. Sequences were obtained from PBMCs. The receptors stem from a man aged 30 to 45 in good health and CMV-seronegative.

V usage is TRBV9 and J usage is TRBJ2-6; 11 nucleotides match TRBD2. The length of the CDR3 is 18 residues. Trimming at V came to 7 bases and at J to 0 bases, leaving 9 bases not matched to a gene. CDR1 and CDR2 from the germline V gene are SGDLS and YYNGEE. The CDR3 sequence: CASGGLAAYRSGANVLTF. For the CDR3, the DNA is TGTGCCAGCGGGGGACTAGCGGCCTATCGCTCTGGGGCCAACGTCCTGACTTTC.

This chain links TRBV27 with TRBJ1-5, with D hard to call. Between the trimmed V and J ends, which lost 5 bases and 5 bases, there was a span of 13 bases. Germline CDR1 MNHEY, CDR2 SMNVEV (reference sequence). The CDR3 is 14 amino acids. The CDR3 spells CASSPQAADQPQHF. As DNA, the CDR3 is TGTGCCAGCAGTCCCCAAGCGGCTGATCAGCCCCAGCATTTT.

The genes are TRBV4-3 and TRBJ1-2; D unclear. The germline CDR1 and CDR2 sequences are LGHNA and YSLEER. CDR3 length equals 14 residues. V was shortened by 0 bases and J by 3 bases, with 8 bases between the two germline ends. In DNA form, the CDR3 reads TGCGCCAGCAGCCAAGATGTTGCAGACTATGGCTACACCTTC. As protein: CASSQDVADYGYTF.

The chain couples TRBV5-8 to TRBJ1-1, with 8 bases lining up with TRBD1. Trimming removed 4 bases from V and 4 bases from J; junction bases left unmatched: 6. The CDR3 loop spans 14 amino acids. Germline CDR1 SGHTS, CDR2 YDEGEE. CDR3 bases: TGTGCCAGCAGCCCCGGACAGGGAGGCACTGAAGCTTTCTTT. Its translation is CASSPGQGGTEAFF.

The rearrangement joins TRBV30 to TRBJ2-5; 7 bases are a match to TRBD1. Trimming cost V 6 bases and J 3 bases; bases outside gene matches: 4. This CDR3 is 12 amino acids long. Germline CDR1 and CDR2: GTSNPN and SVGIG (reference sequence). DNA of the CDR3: TGTGCCTGTGGGACAGCCGAAGAGACCCAGTACTTC. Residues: CACGTAEETQYF.

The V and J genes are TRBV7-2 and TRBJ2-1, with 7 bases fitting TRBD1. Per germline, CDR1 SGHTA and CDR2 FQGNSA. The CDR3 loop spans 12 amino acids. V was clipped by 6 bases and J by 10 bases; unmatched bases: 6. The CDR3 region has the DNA TGTGCCAGCAGTCGACAGGGCTGGGAGCAGTTCTTC. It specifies CASSRQGWEQFF. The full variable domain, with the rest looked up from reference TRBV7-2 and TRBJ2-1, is GAGVSQSPSNKVTEKGKDVELRCDPISGHTALYWYRQSLGQGLEFLIYFQGNSAPDKSGLPSDRFSAERTGGSVSTLTIQRTQQEDSAVYLCASSRQGWEQFFGPGTRLTVL.

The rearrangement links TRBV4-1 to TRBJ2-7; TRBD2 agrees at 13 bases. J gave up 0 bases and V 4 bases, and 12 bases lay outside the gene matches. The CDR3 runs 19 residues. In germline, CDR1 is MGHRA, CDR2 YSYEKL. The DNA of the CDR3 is TGCGCCAGCAGCCTTCGACTAGCGGGAGGTACCGCTGGCTCCTACGAGCAGTACTTC. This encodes CASSLRLAGGTAGSYEQYF.

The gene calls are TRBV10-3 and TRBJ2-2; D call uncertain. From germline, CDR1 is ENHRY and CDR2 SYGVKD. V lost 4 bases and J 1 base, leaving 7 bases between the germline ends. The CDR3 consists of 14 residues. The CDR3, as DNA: TGTGCCATCAGTGCCGCCGGGAACACCGGGGAGCTGTTTTTT. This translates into CAISAAGNTGELFF.

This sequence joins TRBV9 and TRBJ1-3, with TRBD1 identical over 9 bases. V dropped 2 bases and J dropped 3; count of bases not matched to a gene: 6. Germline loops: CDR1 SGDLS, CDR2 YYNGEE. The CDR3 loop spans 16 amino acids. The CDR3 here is CASSVSTGGNGNTIYF. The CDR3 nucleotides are TGTGCCAGCAGCGTGTCCACAGGGGGCAATGGAAACACCATATATTTT.

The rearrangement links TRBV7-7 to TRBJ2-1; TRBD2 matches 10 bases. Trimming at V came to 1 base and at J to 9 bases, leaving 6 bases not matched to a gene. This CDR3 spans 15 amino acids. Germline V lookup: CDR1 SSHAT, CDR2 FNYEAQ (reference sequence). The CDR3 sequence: CASSLEPSGSLEQFF. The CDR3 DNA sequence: TGTGCCAGCAGCTTAGAGCCTAGCGGGAGTCTTGAGCAGTTCTTC.

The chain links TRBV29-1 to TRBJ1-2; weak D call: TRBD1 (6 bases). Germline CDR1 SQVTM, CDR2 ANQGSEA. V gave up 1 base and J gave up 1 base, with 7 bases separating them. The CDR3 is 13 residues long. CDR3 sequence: CSVEVQGNYGYTF. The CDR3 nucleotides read TGCAGCGTTGAAGTACAGGGTAACTATGGCTACACCTTC.

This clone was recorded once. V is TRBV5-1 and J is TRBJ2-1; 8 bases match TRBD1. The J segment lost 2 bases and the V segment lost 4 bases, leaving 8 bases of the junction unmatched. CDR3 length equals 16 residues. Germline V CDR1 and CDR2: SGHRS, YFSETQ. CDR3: CASSPTGGITYNEQFF. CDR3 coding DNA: TGCGCCAGCAGCCCCACAGGGGGGATAACCTACAATGAGCAGTTCTTC.

The CDR3 DNA sequence: TGCAGCGTAGATAGCGGGATGTCCGGGGAGCTGTTTTTT. Translation: CSVDSGMSGELFF. The rearrangement links TRBV29-1 to TRBJ2-2; 8 positions agree with TRBD2. Germline CDR1 and CDR2: SQVTM and ANQGSEA. The V gene end was trimmed by 6 bases and the J gene end by 6 bases; junction bases not matched to a gene: 6. The CDR3 is 13 amino acids.

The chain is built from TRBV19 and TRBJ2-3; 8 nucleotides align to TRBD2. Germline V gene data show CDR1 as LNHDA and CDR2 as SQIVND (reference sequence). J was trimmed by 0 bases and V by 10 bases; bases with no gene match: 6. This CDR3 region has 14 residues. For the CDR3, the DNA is TGTGCCACCACGGGGGGGCTTAGCACAGATACGCAGTATTTT. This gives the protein CATTGGLSTDTQYF.

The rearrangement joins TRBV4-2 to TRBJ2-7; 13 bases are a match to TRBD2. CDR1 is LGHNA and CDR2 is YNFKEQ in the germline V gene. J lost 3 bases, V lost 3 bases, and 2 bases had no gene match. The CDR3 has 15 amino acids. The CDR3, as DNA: TGTGCCAGCAGCCAGGGACTAGCGGGAAACTACGAGCAGTACTTC. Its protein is CASSQGLAGNYEQYF.

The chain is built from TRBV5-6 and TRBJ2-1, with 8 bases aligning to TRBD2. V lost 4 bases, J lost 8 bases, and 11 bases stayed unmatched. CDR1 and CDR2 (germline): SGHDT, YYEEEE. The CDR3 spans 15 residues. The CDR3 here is CASSPPSGLEYEQFF. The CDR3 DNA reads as TGTGCCAGCAGCCCCCCTAGCGGGCTGGAGTATGAGCAGTTCTTC.

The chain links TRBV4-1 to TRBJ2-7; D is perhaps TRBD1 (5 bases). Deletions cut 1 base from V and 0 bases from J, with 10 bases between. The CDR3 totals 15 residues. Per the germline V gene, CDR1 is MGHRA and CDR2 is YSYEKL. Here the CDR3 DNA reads TGCGCCAGCAGCCAAGGGGGCCAGAGCTCCTACGAGCAGTACTTC. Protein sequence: CASSQGGQSSYEQYF.

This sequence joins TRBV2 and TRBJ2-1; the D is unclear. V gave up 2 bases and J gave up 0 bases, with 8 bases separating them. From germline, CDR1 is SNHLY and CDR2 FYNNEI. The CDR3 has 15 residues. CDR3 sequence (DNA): TGTGCCAGCAGTGAACCTGGTAGCTCCTACAATGAGCAGTTCTTC. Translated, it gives CASSEPGSSYNEQFF.

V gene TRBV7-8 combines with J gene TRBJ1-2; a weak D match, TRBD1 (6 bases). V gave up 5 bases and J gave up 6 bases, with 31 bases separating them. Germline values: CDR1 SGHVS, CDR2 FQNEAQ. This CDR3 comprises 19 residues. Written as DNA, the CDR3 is TGTGCCAGCAGCAAGCGCACCCCGGGCCCCACAGGGTTGGGCGATGGCTACACCTTC. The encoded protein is CASSKRTPGPTGLGDGYTF.

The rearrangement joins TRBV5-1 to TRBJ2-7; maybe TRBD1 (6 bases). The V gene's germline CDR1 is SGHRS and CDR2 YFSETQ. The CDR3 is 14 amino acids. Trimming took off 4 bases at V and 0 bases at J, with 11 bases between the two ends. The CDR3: CASSPTGNSYEQYF. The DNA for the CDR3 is TGCGCCAGCAGCCCCACAGGGAACTCCTACGAGCAGTACTTC.

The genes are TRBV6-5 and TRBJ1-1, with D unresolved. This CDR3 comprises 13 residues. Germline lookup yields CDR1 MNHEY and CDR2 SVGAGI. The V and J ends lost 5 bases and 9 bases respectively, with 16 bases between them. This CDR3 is CASSTRPRGQAFF. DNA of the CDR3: TGTGCCAGCAGTACCCGGCCACGCGGGCAAGCTTTCTTT.

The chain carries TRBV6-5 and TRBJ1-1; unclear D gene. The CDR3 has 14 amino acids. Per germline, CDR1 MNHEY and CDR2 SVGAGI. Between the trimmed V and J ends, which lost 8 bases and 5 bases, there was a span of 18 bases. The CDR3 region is CASQKQPVGTEAFF. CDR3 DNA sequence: TGTGCCAGCCAAAAGCAGCCAGTCGGGACTGAAGCTTTCTTT.

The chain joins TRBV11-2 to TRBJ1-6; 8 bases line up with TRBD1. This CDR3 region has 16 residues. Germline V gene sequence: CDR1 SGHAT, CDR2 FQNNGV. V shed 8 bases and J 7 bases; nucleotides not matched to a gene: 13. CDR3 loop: CASGTLTGAKNSPLHF. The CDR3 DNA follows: TGTGCCAGCGGAACCCTGACAGGGGCAAAAAATTCACCCCTCCACTTT.

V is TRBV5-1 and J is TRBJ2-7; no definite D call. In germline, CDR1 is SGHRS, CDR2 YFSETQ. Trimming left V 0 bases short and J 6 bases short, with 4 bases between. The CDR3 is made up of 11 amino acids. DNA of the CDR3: TGCGCCAGCAGCTTGGACTCCGAGCAGTACTTC. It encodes CASSLDSEQYF.

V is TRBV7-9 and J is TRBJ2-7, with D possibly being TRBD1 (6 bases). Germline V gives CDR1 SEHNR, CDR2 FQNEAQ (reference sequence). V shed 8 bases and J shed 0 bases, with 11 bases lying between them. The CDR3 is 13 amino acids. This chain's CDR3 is CASYRDTSYEQYF. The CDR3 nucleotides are TGTGCCAGCTATCGGGACACCTCCTACGAGCAGTACTTC.